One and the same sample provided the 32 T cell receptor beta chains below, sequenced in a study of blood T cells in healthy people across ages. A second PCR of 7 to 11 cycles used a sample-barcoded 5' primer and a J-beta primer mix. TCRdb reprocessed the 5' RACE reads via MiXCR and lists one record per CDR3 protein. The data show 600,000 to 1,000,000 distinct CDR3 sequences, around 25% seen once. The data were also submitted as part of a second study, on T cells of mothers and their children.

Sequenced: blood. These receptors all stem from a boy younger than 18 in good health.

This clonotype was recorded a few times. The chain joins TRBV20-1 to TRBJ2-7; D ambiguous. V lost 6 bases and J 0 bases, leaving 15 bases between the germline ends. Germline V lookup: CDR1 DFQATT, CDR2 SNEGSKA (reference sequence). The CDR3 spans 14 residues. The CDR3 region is CSAASYANSYEQYF. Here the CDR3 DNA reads TGCAGTGCCGCATCGTACGCCAACTCCTACGAGCAGTACTTC.

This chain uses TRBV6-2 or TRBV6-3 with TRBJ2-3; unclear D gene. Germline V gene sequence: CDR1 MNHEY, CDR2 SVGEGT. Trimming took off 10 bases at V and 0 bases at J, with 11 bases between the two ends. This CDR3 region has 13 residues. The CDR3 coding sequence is TGTGCCACCGCGGTGCGGAGCACAGATACGCAGTATTTT. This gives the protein CATAVRSTDTQYF.

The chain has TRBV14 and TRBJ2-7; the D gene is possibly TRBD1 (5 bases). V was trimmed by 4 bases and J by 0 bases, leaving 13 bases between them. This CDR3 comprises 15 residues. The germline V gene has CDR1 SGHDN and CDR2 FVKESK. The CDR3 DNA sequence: TGTGCCAGCAGCCTGGAGACAGAAAGCTCCTACGAGCAGTACTTC. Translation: CASSLETESSYEQYF.

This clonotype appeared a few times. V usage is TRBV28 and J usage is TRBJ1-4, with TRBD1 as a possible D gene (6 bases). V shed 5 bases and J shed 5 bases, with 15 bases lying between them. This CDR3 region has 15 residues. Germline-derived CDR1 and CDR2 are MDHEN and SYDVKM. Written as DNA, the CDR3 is TGTGCCAGCAGTCCCCAGGACAGACCAAATGAAAAACTGTTTTTT. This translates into CASSPQDRPNEKLFF.

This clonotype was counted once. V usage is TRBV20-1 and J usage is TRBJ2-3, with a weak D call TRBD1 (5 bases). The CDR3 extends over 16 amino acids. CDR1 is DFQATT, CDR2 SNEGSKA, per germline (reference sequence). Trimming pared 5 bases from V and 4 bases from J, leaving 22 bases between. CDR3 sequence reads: CSAPDKSSFGSDTQYF. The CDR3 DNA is TGCAGTGCTCCGGACAAGTCGTCCTTCGGCTCAGATACGCAGTATTTT.

Here the CDR3 reads CASNGGDVSSKNIQYF. The CDR3 coding sequence is TGTGCCAGCAACGGAGGGGATGTTTCGTCCAAAAACATTCAGTACTTC. The chain recombines TRBV28 with TRBJ2-4, with D tentatively TRBD2 (6 bases). CDR1 MDHEN and CDR2 SYDVKM come from the germline V gene. Deletions cut 7 bases from V and 2 bases from J, with 18 bases between. The CDR3 contains 16 residues.

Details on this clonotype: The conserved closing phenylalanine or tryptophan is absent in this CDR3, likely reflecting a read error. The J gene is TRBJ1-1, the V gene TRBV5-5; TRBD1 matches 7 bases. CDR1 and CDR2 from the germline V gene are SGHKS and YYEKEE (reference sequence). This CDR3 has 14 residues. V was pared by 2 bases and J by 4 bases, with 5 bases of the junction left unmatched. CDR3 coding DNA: TGTGCCAGCAGCTTCGGAACAGGGGTCACTGAAGCTTTCCTT. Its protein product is CASSFGTGVTEAFL.

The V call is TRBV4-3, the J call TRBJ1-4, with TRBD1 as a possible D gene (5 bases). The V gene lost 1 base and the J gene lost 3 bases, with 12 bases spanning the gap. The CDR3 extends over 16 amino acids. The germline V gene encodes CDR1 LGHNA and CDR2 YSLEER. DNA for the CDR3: TGCGCCAGCAGCCAAGTCGTGGACATGCCTAATGAAAAACTGTTTTTT. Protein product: CASSQVVDMPNEKLFF.

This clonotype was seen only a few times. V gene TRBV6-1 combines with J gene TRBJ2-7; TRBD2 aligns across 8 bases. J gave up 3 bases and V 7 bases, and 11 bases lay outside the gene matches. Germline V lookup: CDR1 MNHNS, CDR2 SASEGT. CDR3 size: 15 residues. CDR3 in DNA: TGTGCCAGCACCTTAGCGGGGCCACTCATCTACGAGCAGTACTTC. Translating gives CASTLAGPLIYEQYF.

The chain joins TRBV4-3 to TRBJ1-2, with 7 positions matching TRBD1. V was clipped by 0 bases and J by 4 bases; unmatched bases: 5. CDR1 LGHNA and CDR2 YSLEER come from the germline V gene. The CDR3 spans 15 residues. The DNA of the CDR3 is TGCGCCAGCAGCCAAGATGTGGGACAGATCTATGGCTACACCTTC. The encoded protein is CASSQDVGQIYGYTF.

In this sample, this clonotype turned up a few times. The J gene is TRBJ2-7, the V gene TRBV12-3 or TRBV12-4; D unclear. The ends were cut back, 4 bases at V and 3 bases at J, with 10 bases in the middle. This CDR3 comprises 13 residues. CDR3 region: CASSSNIVYEQYF. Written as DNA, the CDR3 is TGTGCCAGCAGTTCCAATATCGTCTACGAGCAGTACTTC.

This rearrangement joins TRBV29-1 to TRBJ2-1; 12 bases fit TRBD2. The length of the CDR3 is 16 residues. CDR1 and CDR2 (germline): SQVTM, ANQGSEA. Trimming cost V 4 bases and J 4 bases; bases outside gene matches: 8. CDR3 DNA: TGCAGCGTTGGGGGGAGCGGGACTAGCGGGTACAATGAGCAGTTCTTC. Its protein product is CSVGGSGTSGYNEQFF.

The CDR3 spells CASRLAPQGYNEQFF. Written as DNA, the CDR3 is TGTGCCAGCAGGTTAGCTCCACAGGGGTACAATGAGCAGTTCTTC. The rearrangement links TRBV6-6 to TRBJ2-1, with 7 bases identical to TRBD1. The CDR3 covers 15 residues. The germline CDR1 and CDR2 sequences are MNHNY and SVGAGI (reference sequence). The V and J ends lost 6 bases and 4 bases, in that order; junction bases with no gene match: 9.

This CDR3 reads CASSPTTAEETQYF. CDR3 DNA: TGCGCCAGCAGCCCCACCACTGCGGAAGAGACCCAGTACTTC. The V gene is TRBV5-1, the J gene TRBJ2-5; the D is unclear. Germline V gene lookup returns CDR1 SGHRS and CDR2 YFSETQ. The CDR3 contains 14 residues. Between the trimmed V and J ends, which lost 4 bases and 3 bases, there was a span of 13 bases.

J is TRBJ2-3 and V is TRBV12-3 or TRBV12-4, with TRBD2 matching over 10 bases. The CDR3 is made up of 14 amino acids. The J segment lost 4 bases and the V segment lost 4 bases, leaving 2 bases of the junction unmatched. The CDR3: CASSSSGSADTQYF. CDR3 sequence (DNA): TGTGCCAGCAGTTCTAGCGGGAGCGCAGATACGCAGTATTTT.

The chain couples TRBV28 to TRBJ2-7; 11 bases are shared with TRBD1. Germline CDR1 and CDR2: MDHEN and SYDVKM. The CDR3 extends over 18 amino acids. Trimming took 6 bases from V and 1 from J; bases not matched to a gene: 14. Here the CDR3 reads CASRSRWTGGKVSYEQYF. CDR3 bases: TGTGCCAGCAGATCACGATGGACAGGGGGCAAAGTTTCCTACGAGCAGTACTTC.

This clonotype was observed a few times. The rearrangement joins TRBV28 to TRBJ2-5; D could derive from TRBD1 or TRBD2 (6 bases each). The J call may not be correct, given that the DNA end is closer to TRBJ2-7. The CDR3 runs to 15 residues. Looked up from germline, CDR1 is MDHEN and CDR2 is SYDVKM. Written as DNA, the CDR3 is TGTGCCAGCAGTCCGGGGGCCGTGGGGTTCTACGAGCAGTACTTC. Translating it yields CASSPGAVGFYEQYF.

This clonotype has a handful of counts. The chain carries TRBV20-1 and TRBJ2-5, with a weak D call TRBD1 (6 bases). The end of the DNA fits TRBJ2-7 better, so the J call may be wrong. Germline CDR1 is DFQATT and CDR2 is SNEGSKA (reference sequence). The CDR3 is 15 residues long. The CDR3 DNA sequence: TGCAGTGCTAGAGGAGTAGGACAGTCCACCTACGAGCAGTACTTC. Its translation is CSARGVGQSTYEQYF.

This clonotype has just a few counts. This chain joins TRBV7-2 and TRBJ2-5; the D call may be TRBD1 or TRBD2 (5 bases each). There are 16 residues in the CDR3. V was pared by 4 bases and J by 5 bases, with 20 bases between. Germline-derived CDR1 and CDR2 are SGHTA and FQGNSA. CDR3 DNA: TGTGCCAGCAGCTCTCAACCCGAGGGGTTGGGGGAGACCCAGTACTTC. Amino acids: CASSSQPEGLGETQYF.

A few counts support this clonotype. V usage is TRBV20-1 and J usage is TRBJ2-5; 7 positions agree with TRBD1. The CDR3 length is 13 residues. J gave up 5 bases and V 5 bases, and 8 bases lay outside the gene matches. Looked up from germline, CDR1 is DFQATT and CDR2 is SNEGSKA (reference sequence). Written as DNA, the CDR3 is TGCAGTGCTGGGAGACAGGGTGGGGAGACCCAGTACTTC. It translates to CSAGRQGGETQYF.

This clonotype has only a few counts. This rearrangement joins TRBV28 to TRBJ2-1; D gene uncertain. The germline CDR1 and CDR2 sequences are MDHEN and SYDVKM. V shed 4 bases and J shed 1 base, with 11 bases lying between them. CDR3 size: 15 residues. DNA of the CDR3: TGTGCCAGCAGTTCCTCCGACGGATCCTACAATGAGCAGTTCTTC. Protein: CASSSSDGSYNEQFF.

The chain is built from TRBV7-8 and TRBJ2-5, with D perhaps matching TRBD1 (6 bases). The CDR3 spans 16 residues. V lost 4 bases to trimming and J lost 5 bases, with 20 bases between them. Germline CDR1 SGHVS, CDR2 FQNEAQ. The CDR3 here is CASSSREDSPRETQYF. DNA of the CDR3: TGTGCCAGCAGCTCCCGCGAGGACAGCCCTCGGGAGACCCAGTACTTC.

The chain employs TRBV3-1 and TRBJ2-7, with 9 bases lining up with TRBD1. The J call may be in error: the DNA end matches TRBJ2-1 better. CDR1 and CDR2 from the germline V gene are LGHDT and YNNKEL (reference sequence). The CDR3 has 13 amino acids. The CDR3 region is CASSQRQGDEQFF. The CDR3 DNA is TGTGCCAGCAGCCAACGACAGGGGGACGAGCAGTTCTTC.

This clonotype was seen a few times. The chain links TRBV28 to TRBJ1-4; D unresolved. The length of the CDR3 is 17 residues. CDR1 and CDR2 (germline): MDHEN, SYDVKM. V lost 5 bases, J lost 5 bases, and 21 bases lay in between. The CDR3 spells CASSTIITTGPNEKLFF. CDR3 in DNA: TGTGCCAGCAGTACTATCATCACCACCGGGCCGAATGAAAAACTGTTTTTT.

The CDR3 loop is CASSAIRTGNTGELFF. CDR3 bases: TGTGCCAGCAGCGCAATTAGGACAGGGAACACCGGGGAGCTGTTTTTT. The chain has TRBV7-2 and TRBJ2-2; 7 bases line up with TRBD1. The CDR3 totals 16 residues. With 5 bases clipped from V and 1 base from J, the junction kept 7 bases outside the gene matches. The V gene's germline CDR1 is SGHTA and CDR2 FQGNSA.

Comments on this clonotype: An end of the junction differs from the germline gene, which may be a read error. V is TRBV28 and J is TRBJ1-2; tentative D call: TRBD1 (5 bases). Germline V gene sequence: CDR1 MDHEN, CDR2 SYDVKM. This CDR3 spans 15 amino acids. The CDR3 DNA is TGTGCCAGCAGTAAACGACAGCGGGTCGGCTATGGCTACCCCTTC. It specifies CASSKRQRVGYGYPF.

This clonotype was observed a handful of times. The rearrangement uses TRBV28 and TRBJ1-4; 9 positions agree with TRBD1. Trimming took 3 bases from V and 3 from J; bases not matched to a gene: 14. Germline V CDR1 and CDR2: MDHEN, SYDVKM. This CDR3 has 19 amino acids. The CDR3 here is CASSFNRDRDGFANEKLFF. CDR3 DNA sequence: TGTGCCAGCAGTTTCAACCGGGACAGGGACGGTTTTGCTAATGAAAAACTGTTTTTT. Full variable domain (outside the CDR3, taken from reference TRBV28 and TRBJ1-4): DVKVTQSSRYLVKRTGEKVFLECVQDMDHENMFWYRQDPGLGLRLIYFSYDVKMKEKGDIPEGYSVSREKKERFSLILESASTNQTSMYLCASSFNRDRDGFANEKLFFGSGTQLSVL.

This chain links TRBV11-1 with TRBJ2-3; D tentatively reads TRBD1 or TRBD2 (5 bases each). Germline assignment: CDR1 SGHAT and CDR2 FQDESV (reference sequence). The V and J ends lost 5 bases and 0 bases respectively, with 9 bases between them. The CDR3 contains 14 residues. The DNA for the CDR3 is TGTGCCAGCAGCGGGACGACTAGCACAGATACGCAGTATTTT. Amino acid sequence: CASSGTTSTDTQYF.

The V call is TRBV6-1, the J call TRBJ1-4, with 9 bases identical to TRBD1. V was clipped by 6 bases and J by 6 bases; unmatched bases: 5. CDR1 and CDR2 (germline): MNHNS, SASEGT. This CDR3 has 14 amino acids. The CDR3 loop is CASSTGGPDEKLFF. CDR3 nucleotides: TGTGCCAGCAGCACAGGGGGCCCGGATGAAAAACTGTTTTTT.

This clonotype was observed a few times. CDR3 in DNA: TGTGCCAGCAGCCAGTGGCAATCCCAAGAGACCCAGTACTTC. Translation gives CASSQWQSQETQYF. The V gene is TRBV14, the J gene TRBJ2-5; the D is unclear. Germline values: CDR1 SGHDN, CDR2 FVKESK. The CDR3 is 14 amino acids. V was cut by 3 bases and J by 1 base, with 9 bases left in between. Combining the CDR3 with reference TRBV14 and TRBJ2-5 gives the whole variable domain EAGVTQFPSHSVIEKGQTVTLRCDPISGHDNLYWYRRVMGKEIKFLLHFVKESKQDESGMPNNRFLAERTGGTYSTLKVQPAELEDSGVYFCASSQWQSQETQYFGPGTRLLVL.

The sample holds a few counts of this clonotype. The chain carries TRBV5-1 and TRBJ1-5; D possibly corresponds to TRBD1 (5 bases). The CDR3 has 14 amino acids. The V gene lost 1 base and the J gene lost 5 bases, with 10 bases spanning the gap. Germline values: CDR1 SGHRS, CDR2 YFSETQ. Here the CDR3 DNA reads TGCGCCAGCAGCTTGACGGGGGTAGATCAGCCCCAGCATTTT. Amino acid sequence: CASSLTGVDQPQHF.

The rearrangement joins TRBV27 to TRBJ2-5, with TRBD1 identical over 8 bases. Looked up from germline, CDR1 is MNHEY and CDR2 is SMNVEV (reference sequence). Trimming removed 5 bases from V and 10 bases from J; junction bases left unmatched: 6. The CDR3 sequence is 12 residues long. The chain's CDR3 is CASSPSTGVQYF. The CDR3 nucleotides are TGTGCCAGCAGTCCATCGACAGGGGTCCAGTACTTC.